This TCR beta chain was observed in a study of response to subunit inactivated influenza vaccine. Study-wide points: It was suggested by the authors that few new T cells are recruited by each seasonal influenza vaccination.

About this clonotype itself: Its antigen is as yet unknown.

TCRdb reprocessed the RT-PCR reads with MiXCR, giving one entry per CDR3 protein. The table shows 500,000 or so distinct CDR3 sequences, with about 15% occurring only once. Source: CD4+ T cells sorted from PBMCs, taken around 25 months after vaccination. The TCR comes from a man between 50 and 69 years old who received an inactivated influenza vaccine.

CDR3 residues: CASSRRRRDSSGYTF. In DNA, the CDR3 is TGTGCCAGCAGTAGACGACGGAGGGACTCGTCTGGCTACACCTTC. This chain connects TRBV2 to TRBJ1-2, with D perhaps TRBD1 (5 bases). The V end was cut by 5 bases, the J end by 7 bases, with 20 bases between. Germline CDR1 and CDR2: SNHLY and FYNNEI. The CDR3 spans 15 residues. The whole variable domain, remainder taken from reference TRBV2 and TRBJ1-2, is EPEVTQTPSHQVTQMGQEVILRCVPISNHLYFYWYRQILGQKVEFLVSFYNNEISEKSEIFDDQFSVERPDGSNFTLKIRSTKLEDSAMYFCASSRRRRDSSGYTFGSGTRLTVV.